The 26 T cell receptor beta chains given below trace back to one sample, sequenced in a study of blood T cell repertoires in COVID-19. The table came from immunoSEQ multiplex PCR; TCRdb's copy has only in-frame clones and leaves some out. The sample contains fewer than 120,000 clones, about 85% of which appear only once. The specimen sequenced was peripheral blood. The source is a human donor in a cohort sampled during active COVID-19.

The count of this clone is one. This sequence joins TRBV14 and TRBJ2-1; 11 bases are shared with TRBD2. CDR3 size: 17 residues. Germline V CDR1 and CDR2: SGHDN, FVKESK. V was clipped by 0 bases and J by 7 bases; unmatched bases: 8. The CDR3 DNA is TGTGCCAGCAGCCAAGAGTATAGCGGGGGGGACTGGAATGAGCAGTTCTTC. Its protein product is CASSQEYSGGDWNEQFF.

J is TRBJ2-2 and V is TRBV11-2; 9 bases are shared with TRBD1. This CDR3 spans 15 amino acids. Germline values: CDR1 SGHAT, CDR2 FQNNGV. V was clipped by 3 bases and J by 5 bases; unmatched bases: 4. This CDR3 reads CASSLDRGSTGELFF. DNA of the CDR3: TGTGCCAGCAGCTTGGACAGGGGTTCGACCGGGGAGCTGTTTTTT.

V is TRBV5-4 and J is TRBJ2-3; TRBD2 agrees at 10 bases. The CDR3 extends over 16 amino acids. The V segment lost 2 bases and the J segment 1 base; nucleotides outside the gene matches: 4. The germline V gene has CDR1 SGHNT and CDR2 YYREEE (reference sequence). The CDR3 reads CASSLAGGRGTDTQYF. The CDR3 DNA follows: TGTGCCAGCAGCTTAGCGGGGGGGCGTGGCACAGATACGCAGTATTTT.

This chain connects TRBV5-1 to TRBJ2-7; possibly TRBD1 for D (5 bases). V was trimmed by 7 bases and J by 2 bases, leaving 16 bases between them. This CDR3 is 14 amino acids long. CDR1 is SGHRS and CDR2 is YFSETQ in the germline V gene. The CDR3 region is CASAAGSVPYEQYF. The CDR3 DNA reads as TGCGCCAGCGCCGCAGGGTCGGTGCCCTACGAGCAGTACTTC.

The V call is TRBV29-1, the J call TRBJ2-1; 7 nucleotides match TRBD2. The CDR3 has 15 amino acids. With 5 bases clipped from V and 0 bases from J, the junction kept 7 bases outside the gene matches. CDR1 and CDR2 from the germline V gene are SQVTM and ANQGSEA. CDR3 amino acids: CSVSWGGDSYNEQFF. Here the CDR3 DNA reads TGCAGCGTTTCTTGGGGGGGAGACTCCTACAATGAGCAGTTCTTC.

This clone has just one count. In nucleotides, the CDR3 is TGTGCCAGCAGCCGGTTAAGCGGGGGCCAGTTCCCCTACGAGCAGTACTTC. Translated: CASSRLSGGQFPYEQYF. V gene TRBV3-1 (or the pseudogene TRBV3-2) combines with J gene TRBJ2-7; TRBD2 matches 8 bases. The CDR3 has 17 amino acids. Trimming removed 4 bases from V and 2 bases from J; junction bases left unmatched: 13. Germline V lookup: CDR1 LGHDT, CDR2 YNNKEL (reference sequence).

The rearrangement uses TRBV7-2 and TRBJ1-2; the D gene is possibly TRBD1 (5 bases). Trimming removed 5 bases at V and 2 bases at J, with 12 bases between. Germline V lookup: CDR1 SGHTA, CDR2 FQGNSA. This CDR3 region has 14 residues. CDR3 residues: CASSPPGGNYGYTF. The CDR3 region has the DNA TGTGCCAGCAGCCCCCCGGGGGGGAACTATGGCTACACCTTC.

The chain carries TRBV18 and TRBJ2-7; weak D call: TRBD2 (6 bases). The CDR3 runs 16 residues. Trimming stripped 4 bases from V and 2 bases from J, with 18 bases between. Germline V gene sequence: CDR1 KGHSH, CDR2 LQKENI. The CDR3 bases are TGTGCCAGCTCACTAGGGAGGCAGGCCCTTACCTACGAGCAGTACTTC. Encoded protein: CASSLGRQALTYEQYF. Full variable domain (outside the CDR3, taken from reference TRBV18 and TRBJ2-7): NAGVMQNPRHLVRRRGQEARLRCSPMKGHSHVYWYRQLPEEGLKFMVYLQKENIIDESGMPKERFSAEFPKEGPSILRIQQVVRGDSAAYFCASSLGRQALTYEQYFGPGTRLTVT.

Comments on this clone: At one of its ends the junction is not consistent with the germline gene, which may arise from a read error. V gene TRBV7-2 combines with J gene TRBJ2-3, with 14 positions matching TRBD2. The CDR3 spans 16 residues. The V gene's germline CDR1 is SGHTA and CDR2 FQGNSA. This chain's CDR3 is CASGAGTSGSRDTQYF. CDR3 DNA sequence: TGTGCCAGCGGGGCGGGGACTAGCGGGAGCAGAGATACGCAGTATTTT.

The chain links TRBV5-1 to TRBJ2-1; weak D call: TRBD2 (5 bases). CDR1 and CDR2 (germline): SGHRS, YFSETQ. V was cut by 1 base and J by 4 bases, with 12 bases left in between. This CDR3 comprises 15 residues. CDR3 in DNA: TGCGCCAGCAGCTTGTACACTAGTCTATACAATGAGCAGTTCTTC. Protein: CASSLYTSLYNEQFF.

V usage is TRBV5-1 and J usage is TRBJ2-3; TRBD2 aligns across 8 bases. The CDR3 contains 14 residues. Germline V gene lookup returns CDR1 SGHRS and CDR2 YFSETQ. The trim removed 2 bases at V and 1 base at J, leaving 0 bases unmatched. The CDR3 protein is CASSFSGGTDTQYF. In DNA form, the CDR3 reads TGCGCCAGCAGCTTTAGCGGGGGCACAGATACGCAGTATTTT.

This chain joins TRBV12-2 and TRBJ1-5; the DNA was not used to check the table's D call, TRBD1. TRBV12-2 is marked as a pseudogene. The CDR3 contains 17 residues. The CDR3 bases are TGTGCAAGTCGCCCACCGAACAGGGGAAGTTGCAATCAGCCCCAGCATTTT. It codes for CASRPPNRGSCNQPQHF.

The chain couples TRBV4-1 to TRBJ2-7, with D tentatively TRBD1 (5 bases). V was clipped by 3 bases and J by 3 bases, with 15 bases between them. Germline CDR1 is MGHRA and CDR2 is YSYEKL. The CDR3 runs to 15 residues. CDR3 region: CASSHGTQGSYEQYF. In DNA, the CDR3 is TGCGCCAGCAGCCACGGTACGCAGGGTAGCTACGAGCAGTACTTC.

The rearrangement links TRBV5-5 to TRBJ2-2; maybe TRBD1 (6 bases). CDR1 and CDR2 from the germline V gene are SGHKS and YYEKEE (reference sequence). CDR3 length equals 15 residues. V was cut by 4 bases and J by 1 base, with 11 bases left in between. This CDR3 is CASSPQGVNTGELFF. DNA for the CDR3: TGTGCCAGCAGCCCACAGGGTGTGAACACCGGGGAGCTGTTTTTT.

The chain has TRBV30 and TRBJ2-7, with D possibly matching TRBD1 (6 bases). This CDR3 is 12 amino acids long. CDR1 is GTSNPN and CDR2 is SVGIG in the germline V gene (reference sequence). The V end was cut by 4 bases, the J end by 3 bases, with 10 bases between. CDR3 sequence reads: CAWTGQSYEQYF. CDR3 nucleotides: TGTGCCTGGACAGGACAGAGCTACGAGCAGTACTTC.

The chain joins TRBV6-5 to TRBJ2-7; TRBD2 might be the D (5 bases). This CDR3 has 16 amino acids. V was shortened by 3 bases and J by 0 bases, with 15 bases between the two germline ends. The germline gives CDR1 MNHEY, CDR2 SVGAGI. CDR3 protein: CASSYLGEPNSYEQYF. The CDR3 DNA is TGTGCCAGCAGTTATCTCGGGGAACCCAACTCCTACGAGCAGTACTTC.

The chain carries TRBV2 and TRBJ2-1; tentative D call: TRBD2 (5 bases). Deletions cut 6 bases from V and 0 bases from J, with 24 bases between. CDR3 length equals 19 residues. Germline CDR1 is SNHLY and CDR2 is FYNNEI. CDR3 DNA: TGTGCCAGCAGGGCGAATATAGGAGGCGGGCTCAGCTCCTACAATGAGCAGTTCTTC. Protein product: CASRANIGGGLSSYNEQFF.

This chain joins TRBV27 and TRBJ1-3, with a weak D call TRBD1 (5 bases). Germline V CDR1 and CDR2: MNHEY, SMNVEV (reference sequence). The CDR3 length is 15 residues. The V gene lost 3 bases and the J gene lost 2 bases, with 11 bases spanning the gap. The CDR3: CASSFGSGPGNTIYF. DNA for the CDR3: TGTGCCAGCAGTTTCGGGTCAGGGCCTGGAAACACCATATATTTT.

The chain combines TRBV4-3 with TRBJ2-1; D is undetermined. V was shortened by 2 bases and J by 5 bases, with 10 bases between the two germline ends. This CDR3 has 14 residues. The germline CDR1 and CDR2 sequences are LGHNA and YSLEER. CDR3 amino acids: CASSQTRVDNEQFF. CDR3 in DNA: TGCGCCAGCAGCCAAACCCGGGTAGACAATGAGCAGTTCTTC.

The rearrangement joins TRBV18 to TRBJ2-2; the D gene is possibly TRBD2 (6 bases). CDR3 length: 16 amino acids. V lost 3 bases and J 5 bases, leaving 16 bases between the germline ends. CDR1 and CDR2 (germline): KGHSH, LQKENI. CDR3 in amino acids: CASSPQVGGETGELFF. The CDR3 coding sequence is TGTGCCAGCTCACCGCAAGTTGGCGGGGAAACCGGGGAGCTGTTTTTT.

In its sample, this clone is medium-sized. This chain links TRBV28 with TRBJ1-1, with 7 bases lining up with TRBD1. The CDR3 totals 15 residues. The junction had 7 bases not matched to a gene; V was cut back by 5 bases and J by 1 base. Germline CDR1 reads MDHEN; CDR2 reads SYDVKM. The CDR3 is CASSPPDRANTEAFF. The CDR3 DNA is TGTGCCAGCAGTCCCCCCGACAGGGCGAACACTGAAGCTTTCTTT.

The V call is TRBV11-2, the J call TRBJ2-1; 9 positions agree with TRBD1. This CDR3 spans 19 amino acids. Germline CDR1 SGHAT, CDR2 FQNNGV. V trimming: 3 bases; J trimming: 8 bases; junction bases outside the gene matches: 20. The CDR3 DNA reads as TGTGCCAGCAGCTTCCTGCCCCACGCCGGGACAGGGTTATTGGATGAGCAGTTCTTC. Protein sequence: CASSFLPHAGTGLLDEQFF.

The chain has TRBV27 and TRBJ2-3; maybe TRBD1 (5 bases). CDR3 length equals 16 residues. V was cut by 7 bases and J by 4 bases, with 21 bases left in between. Germline V lookup: CDR1 MNHEY, CDR2 SMNVEV (reference sequence). CDR3 DNA: TGTGCCAGCACTACAATTCTCCAGGGCATACCAGATACGCAGTATTTT. Translating it yields CASTTILQGIPDTQYF.

This clone was observed a handful of times. The chain is built from TRBV12-3 or TRBV12-4 and TRBJ2-7; D perhaps matches TRBD2 (5 bases). This CDR3 has 13 amino acids. Trimming pared 8 bases from V and 3 bases from J, leaving 14 bases between. CDR3 coding DNA: TGTGCCAGCGGTTACGGGGAACTCTACGAGCAGTACTTC. It specifies CASGYGELYEQYF.

V usage is TRBV5-1 and J usage is TRBJ1-1; 7 positions match TRBD1. Losses at the gene ends were 5 bases for V and 4 bases for J; bases not matched to a gene: 11. Germline lookup yields CDR1 SGHRS and CDR2 YFSETQ. The CDR3 has 15 residues. The CDR3 is CASRPADSGGTEAFF. The CDR3 region has the DNA TGCGCCAGCAGGCCGGCAGACTCAGGGGGCACTGAAGCTTTCTTT.

The chain combines TRBV11-1 with TRBJ2-5; D might be TRBD1 (5 bases). This CDR3 is 15 amino acids long. The V and J ends lost 2 bases and 1 base respectively, with 11 bases between them. The V gene's germline CDR1 is SGHAT and CDR2 FQDESV (reference sequence). The CDR3 loop reads CASSLQTASQETQYF. As DNA, the CDR3 is TGTGCCAGCAGCTTACAGACAGCTTCCCAAGAGACCCAGTACTTC.